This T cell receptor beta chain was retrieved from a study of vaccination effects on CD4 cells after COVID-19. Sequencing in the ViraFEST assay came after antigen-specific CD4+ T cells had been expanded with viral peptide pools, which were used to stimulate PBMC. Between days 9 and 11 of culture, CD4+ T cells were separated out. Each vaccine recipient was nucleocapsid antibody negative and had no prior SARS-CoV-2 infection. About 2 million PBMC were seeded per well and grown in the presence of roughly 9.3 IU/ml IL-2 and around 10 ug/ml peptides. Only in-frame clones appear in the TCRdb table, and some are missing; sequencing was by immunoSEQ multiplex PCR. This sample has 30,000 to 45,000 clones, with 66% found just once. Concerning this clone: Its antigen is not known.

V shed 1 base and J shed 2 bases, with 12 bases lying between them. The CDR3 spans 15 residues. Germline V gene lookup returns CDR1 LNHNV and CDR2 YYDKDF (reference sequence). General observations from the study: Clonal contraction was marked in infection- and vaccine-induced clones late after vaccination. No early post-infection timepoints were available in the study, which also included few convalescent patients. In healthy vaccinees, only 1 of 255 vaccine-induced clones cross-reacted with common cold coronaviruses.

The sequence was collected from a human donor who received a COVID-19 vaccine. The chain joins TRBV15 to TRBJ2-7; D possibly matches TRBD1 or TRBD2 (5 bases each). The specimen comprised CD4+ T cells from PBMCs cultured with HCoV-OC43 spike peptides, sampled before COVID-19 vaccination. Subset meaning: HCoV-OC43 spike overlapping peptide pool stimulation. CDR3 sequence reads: CATSRVPPGPYEQYF. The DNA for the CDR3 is TGTGCCACCAGCAGAGTCCCCCCGGGGCCCTACGAGCAGTACTTC.